Listed below are T cell receptor beta chains from one sample, sequenced in a study of technical replicates of blood from a handful of donors. Profiling relied on immunoSEQ multiplex PCR, and the TCRdb table lists in-frame clones only, not all of them. Counted here are approximately 79,000 clones, about 91% occurring once; the ten biggest clones make up approximately 0.41%. Sequencing input: T cells isolated from PBMCs. These receptors were obtained from a human donor in good health. The CDR3 runs from the conserved cysteine through the conserved F or W. A D gene is named only where the DNA matches it firmly. Clone size, where shown, is once, few, many, or a class for clones that have expanded.

v_call: TRBV19
j_call: TRBJ2-2
d_call: TRBD2
clone_size: NA
cdr3_aa: CASSMGSGDNTGELFF
cdr3_nt: TGTGCCAGTAGTATGGGTAGCGGGGACAACACCGGGGAGCTGTTTTTT

v_call: TRBV28
j_call: TRBJ2-1
d_call: TRBD1
clone_size: NA
cdr3_aa: CASRTDRELYNEQFF
cdr3_nt: TGTGCCAGCAGAACCGACAGGGAATTATACAATGAGCAGTTCTTC

v_call: TRBV4-3
j_call: TRBJ2-3
d_call: NA
clone_size: NA
cdr3_aa: CASSLTISRATDTQYF
cdr3_nt: TGCGCCAGCAGCCTGACCATTTCCAGGGCCACAGATACGCAGTATTTT

v_call: TRBV28
j_call: TRBJ2-3
d_call: NA
clone_size: NA
cdr3_aa: CASTLLGDSLRDTQYF
cdr3_nt: TGTGCCAGCACCCTCTTGGGAGATAGCCTCAGAGATACGCAGTATTTT

v_call: TRBV10-3
j_call: TRBJ2-3
d_call: NA
clone_size: NA
cdr3_aa: CAISELGGWTDTQYF
cdr3_nt: TGTGCCATCAGTGAGTTAGGGGGATGGACAGATACGCAGTATTTT

v_call: TRBV2
j_call: TRBJ1-2
d_call: NA
clone_size: NA
cdr3_aa: CASSVSQGNNGYTF
cdr3_nt: TGTGCCAGCAGTGTATCTCAGGGGAACAATGGCTACACCTTC

v_call: TRBV19
j_call: TRBJ1-1
d_call: NA
clone_size: NA
cdr3_aa: CASSIRDTEAFF
cdr3_nt: TGTGCCAGTAGTATCAGGGACACTGAAGCTTTCTTT

v_call: TRBV6-4
j_call: TRBJ1-2
d_call: NA
clone_size: NA
cdr3_aa: CASSESPGANYGYTF
cdr3_nt: TGTGCCAGCAGTGAATCTCCGGGAGCTAACTATGGCTACACCTTC

v_call: TRBV2
j_call: TRBJ2-3
d_call: NA
clone_size: NA
cdr3_aa: CASSELDTQYF
cdr3_nt: TGTGCCAGCAGTGAACTAGATACGCAGTATTTT

v_call: TRBV6-1
j_call: TRBJ2-1
d_call: NA
clone_size: NA
cdr3_aa: CATNRQSSYNEQFF
cdr3_nt: TGTGCCACCAATAGACAGAGCTCCTACAATGAGCAGTTCTTC

v_call: TRBV11-2
j_call: TRBJ1-4
d_call: TRBD1
clone_size: once
cdr3_aa: CASSLGTGYEKLFF
cdr3_nt: TGTGCCAGCAGCTTAGGGACAGGCTATGAAAAACTGTTTTTT

v_call: TRBV27
j_call: TRBJ1-1
d_call: NA
clone_size: NA
cdr3_aa: CASRGWGVSNTEAFF
cdr3_nt: TGTGCCAGCAGGGGTTGGGGGGTGAGCAACACTGAAGCTTTCTTT

v_call: TRBV27
j_call: TRBJ2-1
d_call: TRBD2
clone_size: few
cdr3_aa: CASSLGTSFLFF
cdr3_nt: TGTGCCAGCAGTTTGGGGACTAGCTTCTTGTTCTTC

v_call: TRBV27
j_call: TRBJ2-7
d_call: TRBD2
clone_size: NA
cdr3_aa: CASSSTGGASYEQYF
cdr3_nt: TGTGCCAGCAGTTCCACGGGGGGGGCCTCCTACGAGCAGTACTTC

v_call: TRBV7-8
j_call: TRBJ2-3
d_call: TRBD2
clone_size: NA
cdr3_aa: CASSPPRSGRVTDTQYF
cdr3_nt: TGTGCCAGCAGCCCGCCTCGGAGCGGGAGGGTCACAGATACGCAGTATTTT

v_call: TRBV10-3
j_call: TRBJ2-4
d_call: NA
clone_size: NA
cdr3_aa: CAIRPELVLNIQYF
cdr3_nt: TGTGCCATCCGACCGGAACTAGTGTTAAACATTCAGTACTTC

v_call: TRBV7-9
j_call: TRBJ2-1
d_call: TRBD2
clone_size: NA
cdr3_aa: CASSSPGLAGLYNEQFF
cdr3_nt: TGTGCCAGCAGCTCACCGGGACTAGCAGGACTTTACAATGAGCAGTTCTTC

v_call: TRBV7-7
j_call: TRBJ2-1
d_call: TRBD2
clone_size: NA
cdr3_aa: CASSPGPTSAHYNEQFF
cdr3_nt: TGTGCTAGCAGCCCCGGCCCGACTAGCGCCCACTACAATGAGCAGTTCTTC

v_call: TRBV7-2
j_call: TRBJ2-2
d_call: NA
clone_size: NA
cdr3_aa: CASSLSLAGELFF
cdr3_nt: TGTGCCAGCAGCTTATCGTTAGCCGGGGAGCTGTTTTTT

v_call: TRBV27
j_call: TRBJ2-7
d_call: TRBD1
clone_size: NA
cdr3_aa: CASSFIGQGTYEQYF
cdr3_nt: TGTGCCAGCAGTTTCATAGGACAGGGAACCTACGAGCAGTACTTC

v_call: TRBV21-1
j_call: TRBJ2-7
d_call: NA
clone_size: NA
cdr3_aa: CASSKAWRSQSDEQYF
cdr3_nt: TGTGCCAGCAGCAAAGCCTGGAGATCGCAATCCGACGAGCAGTACTTC

v_call: TRBV9
j_call: TRBJ1-2
d_call: NA
clone_size: NA
cdr3_aa: CASSVAGDSLIYGYTF
cdr3_nt: TGTGCCAGCAGCGTAGCGGGTGACAGTTTGATCTATGGCTACACCTTC

v_call: TRBV5-6
j_call: TRBJ2-7
d_call: TRBD2
clone_size: NA
cdr3_aa: CASSLGLWTSDYYEQYF
cdr3_nt: TGTGCCAGCAGCTTGGGTCTGTGGACTAGCGACTACTACGAGCAGTACTTC

v_call: TRBV5-1
j_call: TRBJ2-1
d_call: NA
clone_size: once
cdr3_aa: CASSARIRHNEQFF
cdr3_nt: TGCGCCAGCAGCGCCAGGATTAGGCACAATGAGCAGTTCTTC

v_call: TRBV30
j_call: TRBJ2-3
d_call: TRBD2
clone_size: NA
cdr3_aa: CAWKGTSGSWAQYF
cdr3_nt: TGTGCCTGGAAAGGGACTAGCGGGAGTTGGGCGCAGTATTTT

v_call: TRBV11-1
j_call: TRBJ2-2
d_call: NA
clone_size: NA
cdr3_aa: CASSPRTLNTGELFF
cdr3_nt: TGTGCCAGCAGCCCTCGGACACTTAACACCGGGGAGCTGTTTTTT

v_call: TRBV29-1
j_call: TRBJ2-7
d_call: TRBD2
clone_size: NA
cdr3_aa: CSVRGSGRHYEQYF
cdr3_nt: TGCAGCGTTAGGGGGAGCGGGAGGCACTACGAGCAGTACTTC

v_call: TRBV6-5
j_call: TRBJ1-1
d_call: NA
clone_size: NA
cdr3_aa: CASSPARDKLGAFF
cdr3_nt: TGTGCCAGCAGTCCCGCCCGGGACAAGTTGGGAGCTTTCTTT

v_call: TRBV25-1
j_call: TRBJ2-2
d_call: TRBD2
clone_size: NA
cdr3_aa: CASSELAGGSGELFF
cdr3_nt: TGTGCCAGCAGTGAACTAGCGGGAGGATCCGGGGAGCTGTTTTTT

v_call: TRBV11-3
j_call: TRBJ1-1
d_call: NA
clone_size: NA
cdr3_aa: CASSLSGRRNTEAFF
cdr3_nt: TGTGCCAGCAGCTTAAGCGGCAGGAGGAACACTGAAGCTTTCTTT

v_call: TRBV6-6
j_call: TRBJ2-5
d_call: NA
clone_size: few
cdr3_aa: CASSGSETQYF
cdr3_nt: TGTGCCAGCAGCGGGAGTGAGACCCAGTACTTC

v_call: TRBV6-6
j_call: TRBJ1-1
d_call: TRBD1
clone_size: NA
cdr3_aa: CASKAGGKTEAFF
cdr3_nt: TGTGCCAGCAAGGCAGGGGGAAAAACTGAAGCTTTCTTT

v_call: TRBV15
j_call: TRBJ2-7
d_call: NA
clone_size: NA
cdr3_aa: CATSRELGTYEQYF
cdr3_nt: TGTGCCACCAGCAGAGAACTGGGCACCTACGAGCAGTACTTC

v_call: TRBV13
j_call: TRBJ1-1
d_call: NA
clone_size: NA
cdr3_aa: CASSLLGGNTEAFF
cdr3_nt: TGTGCCAGCAGCTTGCTGGGAGGTAACACTGAAGCTTTCTTT

v_call: TRBV27
j_call: TRBJ1-1
d_call: NA
clone_size: NA
cdr3_aa: CASSLWTDTEAFF
cdr3_nt: TGTGCCAGCAGTTTATGGACAGATACTGAAGCTTTCTTT

v_call: TRBV4-3
j_call: TRBJ1-5
d_call: NA
clone_size: NA
cdr3_aa: CASSQTDSYNQPQHF
cdr3_nt: TGCGCCAGCAGCCAGACTGACAGTTACAATCAGCCCCAGCATTTT

v_call: TRBV10-1
j_call: TRBJ1-5
d_call: TRBD1
clone_size: few
cdr3_aa: CASSEGQGVNQPQHF
cdr3_nt: TGCGCCAGCAGTGAAGGACAGGGGGTCAATCAGCCCCAGCATTTT

v_call: TRBV2
j_call: TRBJ1-1
d_call: TRBD1
clone_size: few
cdr3_aa: CASSVRQGMNTEAFF
cdr3_nt: TGTGCCAGCAGTGTTCGACAGGGTATGAACACTGAAGCTTTCTTT

v_call: TRBV6-5
j_call: TRBJ2-7
d_call: NA
clone_size: NA
cdr3_aa: CASSYASSLYEQYF
cdr3_nt: TGTGCCAGCAGTTACGCAAGCTCCCTCTACGAGCAGTACTTC

v_call: TRBV4-1
j_call: TRBJ1-1
d_call: NA
clone_size: few
cdr3_aa: CASSQTGTEAFF
cdr3_nt: TGCGCCAGCAGCCAGACCGGGACTGAAGCTTTCTTT

v_call: TRBV10-3
j_call: TRBJ2-7
d_call: NA
clone_size: NA
cdr3_aa: CAISNLPYEQYF
cdr3_nt: TGTGCCATCAGTAACCTACCCTACGAGCAGTACTTC

v_call: TRBV18
j_call: TRBJ1-5
d_call: TRBD1
clone_size: NA
cdr3_aa: CASSPGTDQPQHF
cdr3_nt: TGTGCCAGCTCACCCGGGACAGATCAGCCCCAGCATTTT

v_call: TRBV7-6
j_call: TRBJ1-2
d_call: NA
clone_size: NA
cdr3_aa: CASSLDRNSLYYGYTF
cdr3_nt: TGTGCCAGCAGCTTAGATAGGAACAGCCTGTACTATGGCTACACCTTC

v_call: TRBV7-7
j_call: TRBJ2-7
d_call: TRBD1
clone_size: NA
cdr3_aa: CASSPRTGKTYEQYF
cdr3_nt: TGTGCCAGCAGCCCGAGGACAGGGAAGACCTACGAGCAGTACTTC

v_call: TRBV9
j_call: TRBJ2-3
d_call: NA
clone_size: NA
cdr3_aa: CASSVTRLSSTDTQYF
cdr3_nt: TGTGCCAGCAGCGTGACAAGACTATCTAGCACAGATACGCAGTATTTT

v_call: TRBV27
j_call: TRBJ2-3
d_call: TRBD1
clone_size: NA
cdr3_aa: CASSLTGGRSTDTQYF
cdr3_nt: TGTGCCAGCAGTTTAACAGGGGGTAGGAGCACAGATACGCAGTATTTT

v_call: TRBV27
j_call: TRBJ1-4
d_call: NA
clone_size: few
cdr3_aa: CASMVTAFYEKLFF
cdr3_nt: TGTGCCAGCATGGTGACAGCCTTCTATGAAAAACTGTTTTTT

v_call: TRBV27
j_call: TRBJ2-7
d_call: TRBD1
clone_size: NA
cdr3_aa: CASSLYRGPYEQYF
cdr3_nt: TGTGCCAGCAGTTTATACAGGGGACCCTACGAGCAGTACTTC

v_call: TRBV6-6
j_call: TRBJ1-4
d_call: NA
clone_size: NA
cdr3_aa: CASSQIQVATNEKLFF
cdr3_nt: TGTGCCAGCAGCCAAATACAGGTTGCAACTAATGAAAAACTGTTTTTT

v_call: TRBV19
j_call: TRBJ2-5
d_call: TRBD2
clone_size: NA
cdr3_aa: CASSPSGETQYF
cdr3_nt: TGTGCCAGTAGTCCTAGCGGAGAGACCCAGTACTTC

v_call: TRBV7-9
j_call: TRBJ2-2
d_call: TRBD2
clone_size: NA
cdr3_aa: CASSLGLAGGGGELFF
cdr3_nt: TGTGCCAGCAGCTTGGGACTAGCGGGAGGCGGCGGGGAGCTGTTTTTT

v_call: TRBV29-1
j_call: TRBJ2-1
d_call: TRBD2
clone_size: NA
cdr3_aa: CSVESGRAYNEQFF
cdr3_nt: TGCAGCGTTGAGAGCGGGAGAGCCTACAATGAGCAGTTCTTC

v_call: TRBV10-1
j_call: TRBJ1-2
d_call: TRBD1
clone_size: once
cdr3_aa: CASSEGTGPFGYTF
cdr3_nt: TGCGCCAGCAGTGAAGGGACAGGGCCCTTTGGCTACACCTTC

v_call: TRBV7-2
j_call: TRBJ1-1
d_call: NA
clone_size: NA
cdr3_aa: CASSAEMNTEAFF
cdr3_nt: TGTGCCAGCAGCGCGGAGATGAACACTGAAGCTTTCTTT

v_call: TRBV30
j_call: TRBJ2-3
d_call: NA
clone_size: few
cdr3_aa: CAWSVLSGIRENTQYF
cdr3_nt: TGTGCCTGGAGTGTACTGTCGGGGATTAGGGAGAATACGCAGTATTTT

v_call: TRBV4-2
j_call: TRBJ1-1
d_call: NA
clone_size: NA
cdr3_aa: CASSQGLEVLVAFF
cdr3_nt: TGTGCCAGCAGCCAAGGGCTAGAAGTGTTGGTAGCTTTCTTT

v_call: TRBV27
j_call: TRBJ1-1
d_call: NA
clone_size: NA
cdr3_aa: CASSLSYFSWNTEAFF
cdr3_nt: TGTGCCAGCAGTTTAAGCTACTTCTCCTGGAACACTGAAGCTTTCTTT